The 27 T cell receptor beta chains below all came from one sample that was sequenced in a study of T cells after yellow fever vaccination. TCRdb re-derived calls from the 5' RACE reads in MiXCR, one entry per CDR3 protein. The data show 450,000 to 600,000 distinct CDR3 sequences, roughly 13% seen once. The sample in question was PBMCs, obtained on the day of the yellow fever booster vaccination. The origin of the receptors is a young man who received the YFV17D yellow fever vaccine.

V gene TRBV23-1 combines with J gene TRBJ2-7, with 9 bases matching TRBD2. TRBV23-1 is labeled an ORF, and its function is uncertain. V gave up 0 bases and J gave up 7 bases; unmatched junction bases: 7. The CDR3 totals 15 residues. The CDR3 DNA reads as TGCGCCAGCAGTCAATCCGGTAGCGGGAGAGTGGAGCAGTACTTC. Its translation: CASSQSGSGRVEQYF.

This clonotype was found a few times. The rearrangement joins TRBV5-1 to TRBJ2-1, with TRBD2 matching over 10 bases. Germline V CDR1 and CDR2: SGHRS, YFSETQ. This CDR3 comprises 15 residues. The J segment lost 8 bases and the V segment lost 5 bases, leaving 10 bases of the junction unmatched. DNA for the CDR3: TGCGCCAGCAGATATCTAGCGGGAGTAATTGATGAGCAGTTCTTC. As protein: CASRYLAGVIDEQFF. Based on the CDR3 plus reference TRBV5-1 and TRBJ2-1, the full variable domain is KAGVTQTPRYLIKTRGQQVTLSCSPISGHRSVSWYQQTPGQGLQFLFEYFSETQRNKGNFPGRFSGRQFSNSRSEMNVSTLELGDSALYLCASRYLAGVIDEQFFGPGTRLTVL.

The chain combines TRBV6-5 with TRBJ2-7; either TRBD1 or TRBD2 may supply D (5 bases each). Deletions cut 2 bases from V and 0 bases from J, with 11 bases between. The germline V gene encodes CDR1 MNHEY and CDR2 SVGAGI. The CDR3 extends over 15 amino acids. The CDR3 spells CASSYGAAGSYEQYF. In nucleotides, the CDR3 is TGTGCCAGCAGTTACGGGGCCGCGGGCTCCTACGAGCAGTACTTC.

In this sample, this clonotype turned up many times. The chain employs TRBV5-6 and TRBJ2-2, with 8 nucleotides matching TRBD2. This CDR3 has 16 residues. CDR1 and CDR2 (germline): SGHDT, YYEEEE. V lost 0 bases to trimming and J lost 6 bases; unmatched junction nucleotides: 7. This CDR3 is CASSLEVSGRAGELFF. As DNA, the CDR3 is TGTGCCAGCAGCTTGGAAGTGAGCGGGAGAGCCGGGGAGCTGTTTTTT. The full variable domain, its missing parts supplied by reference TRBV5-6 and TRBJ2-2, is DAGVTQSPTHLIKTRGQQVTLRCSPKSGHDTVSWYQQALGQGPQFIFQYYEEEERQRGNFPDRFSGHQFPNYSSELNVNALLLGDSALYLCASSLEVSGRAGELFFGEGSRLTVL.

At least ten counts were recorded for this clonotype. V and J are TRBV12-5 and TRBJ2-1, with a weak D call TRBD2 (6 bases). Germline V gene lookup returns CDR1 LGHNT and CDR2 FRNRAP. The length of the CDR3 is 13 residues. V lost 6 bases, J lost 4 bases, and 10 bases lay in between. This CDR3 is CASGSAGYNEQFF. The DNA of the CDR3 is TGTGCTAGTGGGTCTGCGGGGTACAATGAGCAGTTCTTC.

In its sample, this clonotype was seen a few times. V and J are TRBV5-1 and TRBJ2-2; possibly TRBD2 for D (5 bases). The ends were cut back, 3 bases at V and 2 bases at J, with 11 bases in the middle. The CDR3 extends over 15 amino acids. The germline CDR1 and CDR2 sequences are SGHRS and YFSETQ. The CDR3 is CASSSQPGNTGELFF. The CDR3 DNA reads TGCGCCAGCAGCTCTCAGCCGGGAAACACCGGGGAGCTGTTTTTT.

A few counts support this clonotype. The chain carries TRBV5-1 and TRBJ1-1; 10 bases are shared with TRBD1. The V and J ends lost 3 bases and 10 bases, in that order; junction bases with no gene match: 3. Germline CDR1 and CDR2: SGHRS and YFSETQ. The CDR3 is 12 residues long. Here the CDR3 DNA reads TGCGCCAGCAGCTCGGACAGGGGGGGAGCTTTCTTT. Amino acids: CASSSDRGGAFF.

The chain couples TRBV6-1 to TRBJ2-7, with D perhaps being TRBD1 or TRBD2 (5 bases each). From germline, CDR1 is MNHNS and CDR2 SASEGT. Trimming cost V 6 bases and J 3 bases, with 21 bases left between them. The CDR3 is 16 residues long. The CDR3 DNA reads TGTGCCAGCAGCCCAACCACGGGACGAAGGGACTACGAGCAGTACTTC. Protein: CASSPTTGRRDYEQYF.

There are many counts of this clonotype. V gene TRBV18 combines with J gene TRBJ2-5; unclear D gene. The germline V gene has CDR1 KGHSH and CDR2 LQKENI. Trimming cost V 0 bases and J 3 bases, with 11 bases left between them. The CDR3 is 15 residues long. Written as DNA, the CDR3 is TGTGCCAGCTCACCACCAGGACGGATTAAAGAGACCCAGTACTTC. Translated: CASSPPGRIKETQYF.

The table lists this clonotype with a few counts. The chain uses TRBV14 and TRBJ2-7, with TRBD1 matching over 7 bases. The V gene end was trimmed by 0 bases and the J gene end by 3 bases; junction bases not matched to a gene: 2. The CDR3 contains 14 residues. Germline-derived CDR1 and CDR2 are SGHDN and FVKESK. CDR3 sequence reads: CASSQEGTVYEQYF. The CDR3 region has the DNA TGTGCCAGCAGCCAAGAGGGGACAGTCTACGAGCAGTACTTC.

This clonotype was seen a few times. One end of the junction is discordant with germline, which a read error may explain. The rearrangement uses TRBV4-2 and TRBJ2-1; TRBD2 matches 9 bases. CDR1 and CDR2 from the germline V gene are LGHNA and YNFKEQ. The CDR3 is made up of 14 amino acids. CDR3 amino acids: CASSQGNNAGGSVF. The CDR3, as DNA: TGTGCCAGCAGCCAAGGAAATAACGCGGGAGGGTCGGTCTTC.

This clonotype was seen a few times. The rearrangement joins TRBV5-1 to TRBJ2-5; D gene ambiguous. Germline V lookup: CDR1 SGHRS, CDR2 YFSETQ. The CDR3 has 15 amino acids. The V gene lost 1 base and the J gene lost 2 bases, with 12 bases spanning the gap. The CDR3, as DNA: TGCGCCAGCAGCTTGAACAGAGCTAAACAAGAGACCCAGTACTTC. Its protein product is CASSLNRAKQETQYF.

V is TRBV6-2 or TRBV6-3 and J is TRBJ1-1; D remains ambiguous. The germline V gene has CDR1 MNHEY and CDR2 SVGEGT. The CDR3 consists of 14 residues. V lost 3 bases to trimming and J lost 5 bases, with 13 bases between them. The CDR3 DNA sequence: TGTGCCAGCAGTTATCTTGCGCGGAAGACTGAAGCTTTCTTT. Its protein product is CASSYLARKTEAFF.

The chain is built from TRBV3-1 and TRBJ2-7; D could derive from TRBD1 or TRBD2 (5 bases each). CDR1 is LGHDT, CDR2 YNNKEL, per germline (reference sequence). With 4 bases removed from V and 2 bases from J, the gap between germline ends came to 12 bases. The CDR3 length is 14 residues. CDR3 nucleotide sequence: TGTGCCAGCAGCCGGGGGAGTAGAACCTACGAGCAGTACTTC. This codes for CASSRGSRTYEQYF.

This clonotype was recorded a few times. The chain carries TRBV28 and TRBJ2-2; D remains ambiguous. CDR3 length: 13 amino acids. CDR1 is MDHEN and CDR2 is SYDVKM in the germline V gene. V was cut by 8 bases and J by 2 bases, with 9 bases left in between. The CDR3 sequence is CASSEINTGELFF. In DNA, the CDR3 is TGTGCCAGCTCCGAGATTAACACCGGGGAGCTGTTTTTT.

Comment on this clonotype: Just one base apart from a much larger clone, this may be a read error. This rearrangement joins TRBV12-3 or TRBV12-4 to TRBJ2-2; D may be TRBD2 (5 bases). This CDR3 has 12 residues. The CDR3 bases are TGTACCAGCAGTTTGTGGACTGGGGAGCTGTTTTTT. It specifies CTSSLWTGELFF.

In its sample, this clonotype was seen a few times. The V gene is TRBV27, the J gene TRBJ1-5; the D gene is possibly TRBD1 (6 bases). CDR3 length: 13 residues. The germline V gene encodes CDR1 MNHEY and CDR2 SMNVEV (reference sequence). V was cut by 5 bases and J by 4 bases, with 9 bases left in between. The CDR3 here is CASSATGNQPQHF. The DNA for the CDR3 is TGTGCCAGCAGTGCCACAGGGAATCAGCCCCAGCATTTT.

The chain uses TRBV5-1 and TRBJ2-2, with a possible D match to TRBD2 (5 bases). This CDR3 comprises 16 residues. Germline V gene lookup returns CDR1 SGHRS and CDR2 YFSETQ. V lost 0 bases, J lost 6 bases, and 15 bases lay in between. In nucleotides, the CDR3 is TGCGCCAGCAGCTTGGCCCCGGAAGGGCGGGCCGGGGAGCTGTTTTTT. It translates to CASSLAPEGRAGELFF.

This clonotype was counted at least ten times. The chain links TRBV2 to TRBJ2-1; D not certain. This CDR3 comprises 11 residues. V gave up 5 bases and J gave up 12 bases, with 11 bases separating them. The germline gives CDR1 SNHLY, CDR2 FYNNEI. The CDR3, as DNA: TGTGCCAGCAGTCTCCTCGGACCGCAGTTCTTC. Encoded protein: CASSLLGPQFF.

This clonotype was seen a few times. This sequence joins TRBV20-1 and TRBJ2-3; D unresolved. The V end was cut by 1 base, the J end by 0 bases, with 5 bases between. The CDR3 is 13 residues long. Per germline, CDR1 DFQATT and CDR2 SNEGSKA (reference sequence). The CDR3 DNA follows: TGCAGTGCTAGAGTCGACAGCACAGATACGCAGTATTTT. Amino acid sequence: CSARVDSTDTQYF.

The CDR3 loop is CASSLDRFTGELFF. Here the CDR3 DNA reads TGTGCCAGCAGTTTAGACAGATTCACCGGGGAGCTGTTTTTT. The genes are TRBV27 and TRBJ2-2, with a weak D call TRBD1 (5 bases). Germline loops: CDR1 MNHEY, CDR2 SMNVEV (reference sequence). V was pared by 2 bases and J by 4 bases, with 8 bases between. This CDR3 spans 14 amino acids.

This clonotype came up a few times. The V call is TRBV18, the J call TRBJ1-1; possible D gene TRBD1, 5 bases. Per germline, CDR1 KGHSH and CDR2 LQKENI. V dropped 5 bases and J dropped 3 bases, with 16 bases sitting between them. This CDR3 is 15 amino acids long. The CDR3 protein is CASSAPMGRDTEAFF. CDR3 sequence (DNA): TGTGCCAGCTCAGCCCCGATGGGACGGGACACTGAAGCTTTCTTT. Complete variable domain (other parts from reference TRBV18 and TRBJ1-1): NAGVMQNPRHLVRRRGQEARLRCSPMKGHSHVYWYRQLPEEGLKFMVYLQKENIIDESGMPKERFSAEFPKEGPSILRIQQVVRGDSAAYFCASSAPMGRDTEAFFGQGTRLTVV.

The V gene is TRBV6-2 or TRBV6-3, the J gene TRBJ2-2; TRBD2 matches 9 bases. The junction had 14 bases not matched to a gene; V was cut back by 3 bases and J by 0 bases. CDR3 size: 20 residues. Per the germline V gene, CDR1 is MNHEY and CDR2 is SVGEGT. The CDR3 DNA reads TGTGCCAGCAGTTATCGCCTAGCGGGACTAGAAAACGCGAACACCGGGGAGCTGTTTTTT. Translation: CASSYRLAGLENANTGELFF.

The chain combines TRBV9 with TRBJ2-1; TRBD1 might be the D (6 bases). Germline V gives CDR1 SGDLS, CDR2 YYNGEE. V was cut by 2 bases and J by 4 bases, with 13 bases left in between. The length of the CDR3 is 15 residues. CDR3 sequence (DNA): TGTGCCAGCAGCGTCCAGGGGACCCTATACAATGAGCAGTTCTTC. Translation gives CASSVQGTLYNEQFF.

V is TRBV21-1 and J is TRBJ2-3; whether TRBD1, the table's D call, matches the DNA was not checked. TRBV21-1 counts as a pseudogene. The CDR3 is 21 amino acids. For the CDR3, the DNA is TGTGCCAGCAGCGGCCGGGACAGGGCAAGTACCGGGACTAAGTCCACAGATACGCAGTATTTT. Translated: CASSGRDRASTGTKSTDTQYF.

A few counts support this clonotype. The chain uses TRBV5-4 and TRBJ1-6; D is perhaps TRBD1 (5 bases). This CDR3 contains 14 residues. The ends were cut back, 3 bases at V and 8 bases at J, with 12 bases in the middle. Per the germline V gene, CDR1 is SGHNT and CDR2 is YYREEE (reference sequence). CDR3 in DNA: TGTGCCAGCAGCTCCGTTGTGGGGGATTCACCCCTCCACTTT. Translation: CASSSVVGDSPLHF.

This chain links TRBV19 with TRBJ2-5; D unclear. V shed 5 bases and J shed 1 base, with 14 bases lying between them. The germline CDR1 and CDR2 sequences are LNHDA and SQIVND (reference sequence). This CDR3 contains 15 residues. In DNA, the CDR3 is TGTGCCAGTAGTTCTCGACGGACGAGCCAAGAGACCCAGTACTTC. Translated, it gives CASSSRRTSQETQYF.